The next 20 T cell receptor beta chains were all read from a single sample in a study of blood T cell repertoires in COVID-19. The method was immunoSEQ multiplex PCR; TCRdb's version includes in-frame clones alone and lacks a portion of them. The sample has about 150,000 clones, roughly 91% seen once. Sequenced: peripheral blood. Receptors originate from a man aged 60 to 69 with active or convalescent COVID-19.

The rearrangement joins TRBV28 to TRBJ2-7; 9 bases match TRBD1. This CDR3 region has 13 residues. J lost 7 bases, V lost 2 bases, and 3 bases had no gene match. Germline V gives CDR1 MDHEN, CDR2 SYDVKM. The CDR3 DNA reads TGTGCCAGCAGTTTAGGGACAGGGAGAGAGCAGTACTTC. Its protein is CASSLGTGREQYF.

J is TRBJ1-4 and V is TRBV7-2; D is unclear. The CDR3 consists of 15 residues. The ends were cut back, 1 base at V and 5 bases at J, with 11 bases in the middle. The germline V gene encodes CDR1 SGHTA and CDR2 FQGNSA. The CDR3: CASSLVAAPNEKLFF. In nucleotides, the CDR3 is TGTGCCAGCAGCTTAGTAGCAGCCCCGAATGAAAAACTGTTTTTT.

The rearrangement joins TRBV2 to TRBJ1-4; 8 nucleotides agree with TRBD1. The CDR3 extends over 15 amino acids. J lost 6 bases, V lost 3 bases, and 6 bases had no gene match. Germline lookup yields CDR1 SNHLY and CDR2 FYNNEI. As DNA, the CDR3 is TGTGCCAGCAGTGATATGGCGACAGGGGATGAAAAACTGTTTTTT. This sequence encodes CASSDMATGDEKLFF. The entire variable domain, with the rest obtained from reference TRBV2 and TRBJ1-4, is as follows: EPEVTQTPSHQVTQMGQEVILRCVPISNHLYFYWYRQILGQKVEFLVSFYNNEISEKSEIFDDQFSVERPDGSNFTLKIRSTKLEDSAMYFCASSDMATGDEKLFFGSGTQLSVL.

The CDR3 DNA follows: TGTGCCAGCAGTTACTCTACACAGGGGGGGCAAACTGAAGCTTTCTTT. It is translated as CASSYSTQGGQTEAFF. This chain links TRBV6-5 with TRBJ1-1; 8 bases line up with TRBD1. Germline V gives CDR1 MNHEY, CDR2 SVGAGI. V was pared by 0 bases and J by 5 bases, with 8 bases of the junction left unmatched. The CDR3 sequence is 16 residues long.

This chain uses TRBV3-1 (or the pseudogene TRBV3-2) with TRBJ1-1; 7 nucleotides match TRBD1. Trimming cost V 4 bases and J 4 bases; bases outside gene matches: 3. The CDR3 runs 13 residues. Germline V gene lookup returns CDR1 LGHDT and CDR2 YNNKEL (reference sequence). In nucleotides, the CDR3 is TGTGCCAGCAGCCCGGGACAGCTCACTGAAGCTTTCTTT. Its protein is CASSPGQLTEAFF.

This chain uses TRBV12-2 with TRBJ2-3; the D segment call TRBD2 is taken from the table without a DNA check. TRBV12-2 is noted as a pseudogene. There are 15 residues in the CDR3. The DNA of the CDR3 is TGTGCAAGTCGCTTACCAGCGGACCCCACAGATACGCAGTATTTT. Translation: CASRLPADPTDTQYF.

This chain links TRBV4-3 with TRBJ1-1; D unclear. The CDR3 spans 14 residues. CDR1 is LGHNA, CDR2 YSLEER, per germline. V was pared by 0 bases and J by 8 bases, with 13 bases between. This CDR3 reads CASSQDPPGNEAFF. The CDR3 bases are TGCGCCAGCAGCCAAGATCCCCCCGGGAACGAAGCTTTCTTT.

The chain recombines TRBV10-3 with TRBJ2-3; 9 nucleotides align to TRBD2. The CDR3 is made up of 17 amino acids. Germline CDR1 is ENHRY and CDR2 is SYGVKD. Losses at the gene ends were 2 bases for V and 2 bases for J; bases not matched to a gene: 8. The CDR3 sequence: CAISESGLAGLTDTQYF. CDR3 in DNA: TGTGCCATCAGTGAGAGTGGGCTAGCGGGACTCACAGATACGCAGTATTTT.

The rearrangement links TRBV30 to TRBJ2-7, with 7 bases aligning to TRBD1. The junction had 5 bases not matched to a gene; V was cut back by 3 bases and J by 3 bases. Germline V gene lookup returns CDR1 GTSNPN and CDR2 SVGIG (reference sequence). The CDR3 runs to 13 residues. CDR3 in amino acids: CAWSSGTVYEQYF. CDR3 coding DNA: TGTGCCTGGAGCTCCGGGACAGTCTACGAGCAGTACTTC.

The genes are TRBV27 and TRBJ2-5; 8 bases agree with TRBD2. This CDR3 contains 14 residues. The ends lost 7 bases at V and 6 bases at J; junction bases unmatched: 10. CDR1 and CDR2 from the germline V gene are MNHEY and SMNVEV (reference sequence). This CDR3 reads CASTSGLGSKTQYF. The CDR3 DNA reads as TGTGCCAGCACCTCGGGACTAGGCAGTAAGACCCAGTACTTC.

As to this clone: The germline gene is not matched at one end of the junction; a read error may be the cause. The genes are TRBV2 and TRBJ2-5, with D hard to call. Per the germline V gene, CDR1 is SNHLY and CDR2 is FYNNEI. CDR3 length: 14 amino acids. CDR3 sequence: CASSEGSLQGTQYF. The CDR3 DNA sequence: TGTGCCAGCAGTGAGGGCTCCCTGCAAGGGACCCAGTACTTC.

V usage is TRBV12-5 and J usage is TRBJ2-1, with 7 bases aligning to TRBD2. The CDR3 consists of 15 residues. From germline, CDR1 is LGHNT and CDR2 FRNRAP. V lost 0 bases to trimming and J lost 7 bases; unmatched junction nucleotides: 6. Here the CDR3 DNA reads TGTGCTAGTGGTTTGGTACCGTCGGGAGGAAATGAGCAGTTCTTC. Protein product: CASGLVPSGGNEQFF.

This sequence joins TRBV5-4 and TRBJ1-1; 11 bases are a match to TRBD1. V was clipped by 2 bases and J by 4 bases; unmatched bases: 7. Germline loops: CDR1 SGHNT, CDR2 YYREEE (reference sequence). There are 16 residues in the CDR3. CDR3 nucleotides: TGTGCCAGCAGCTTTGTAACCGGGACAGGGGGCACTGAAGCTTTCTTT. Protein sequence: CASSFVTGTGGTEAFF.

The gene calls are TRBV2 and TRBJ2-7; 8 bases are a match to TRBD1. After removal of 7 bases from V and 0 bases from J, the junction contained 5 bases not matched to a gene. The CDR3 extends over 14 amino acids. Germline CDR1 reads SNHLY; CDR2 reads FYNNEI. CDR3 sequence reads: CASNRDRSSYEQYF. Here the CDR3 DNA reads TGTGCCAGCAACCGGGACAGGAGCTCCTACGAGCAGTACTTC. The full variable domain, with the rest looked up from reference TRBV2 and TRBJ2-7, is EPEVTQTPSHQVTQMGQEVILRCVPISNHLYFYWYRQILGQKVEFLVSFYNNEISEKSEIFDDQFSVERPDGSNFTLKIRSTKLEDSAMYFCASNRDRSSYEQYFGPGTRLTVT.

The chain couples TRBV18 to TRBJ2-7; 9 bases agree with TRBD1. From germline, CDR1 is KGHSH and CDR2 LQKENI. The CDR3 extends over 16 amino acids. The trim removed 3 bases at V and 4 bases at J, leaving 10 bases unmatched. In DNA form, the CDR3 reads TGTGCCAGCTCACCTAACACCGGGACAGGGAAATACGAGCAGTACTTC. Protein sequence: CASSPNTGTGKYEQYF.

The chain recombines TRBV9 with TRBJ2-5, with 8 bases lining up with TRBD2. The CDR3 loop spans 14 amino acids. The trim removed 4 bases at V and 4 bases at J, leaving 6 bases unmatched. CDR1 SGDLS and CDR2 YYNGEE come from the germline V gene. The CDR3 reads CASSLGLAGETQYF. Written as DNA, the CDR3 is TGTGCCAGCAGCCTCGGGCTAGCGGGAGAGACCCAGTACTTC.

CDR3 sequence (DNA): TGTGCCAGCAGCGTAGGGGGGCCTAGGTCAGATACGCAGTATTTT. It specifies CASSVGGPRSDTQYF. J is TRBJ2-3 and V is TRBV9; a possible D gene is TRBD1 (6 bases). The germline gives CDR1 SGDLS, CDR2 YYNGEE. The CDR3 sequence is 15 residues long. V lost 0 bases to trimming and J lost 4 bases, with 12 bases between them. Looking up the rest from reference TRBV9 and TRBJ2-3 gives the full variable domain: DSGVTQTPKHLITATGQRVTLRCSPRSGDLSVYWYQQSLDQGLQFLIQYYNGEERAKGNILERFSAQQFPDLHSELNLSSLELGDSALYFCASSVGGPRSDTQYFGPGTRLTVL.

This clone was seen a few times. This chain joins TRBV6-2 or TRBV6-3 and TRBJ1-2; 7 bases are a match to TRBD1. The CDR3 totals 15 residues. Unmatched junction bases numbered 7, after V lost 3 bases and J lost 3 bases. Germline CDR1 is MNHEY and CDR2 is SVGEGT. The CDR3, as DNA: TGTGCCAGCAGTTATCAACGTCAGGGGGACTATGGCTACACCTTC. It encodes CASSYQRQGDYGYTF.

In this sample, this clone turned up once. The chain combines TRBV28 with TRBJ2-1; 16 bases map to TRBD2. The trim removed 5 bases at V and 6 bases at J, leaving 7 bases unmatched. The CDR3 contains 17 residues. The germline V gene has CDR1 MDHEN and CDR2 SYDVKM. CDR3 bases: TGTGCCAGCAGTGCTCTCGGGACTAGCGGGGGGGTCAATGAGCAGTTCTTC. Protein sequence: CASSALGTSGGVNEQFF.

The rearrangement joins TRBV6-5 to TRBJ2-3; TRBD2 matches at 8 bases. The length of the CDR3 is 15 residues. Germline-derived CDR1 and CDR2 are MNHEY and SVGAGI. V was pared by 0 bases and J by 4 bases, with 3 bases of the junction left unmatched. The CDR3 loop is CASSYSGTSSDTQYF. In nucleotides, the CDR3 is TGTGCCAGCAGTTACTCGGGGACTAGTTCAGATACGCAGTATTTT.